The T cell receptor beta chain described here comes from a study of T cells after yellow fever vaccination. Using its own MiXCR run on the 5' RACE reads, TCRdb lists one record per CDR3 protein. The data hold about 550,000 distinct CDR3 sequences, with around 21% observed a single time. Only a few counts were recorded for this clonotype. The ends lost 5 bases at V and 0 bases at J; junction bases unmatched: 5. Germline loops: CDR1 MDHEN, CDR2 SYDVKM. This CDR3 comprises 15 residues. The sample consisted of PBMCs, taken 15 days after the yellow fever booster vaccination. This rearrangement joins TRBV28 to TRBJ2-3, with 7 bases fitting TRBD1. The sequence came from a man aged 25-45 years who received the YFV17D yellow fever vaccine. CDR3 in amino acids: CASSAGTVSTDTQYF. CDR3 nucleotide sequence: TGTGCCAGCAGTGCCGGGACAGTTAGCACAGATACGCAGTATTTT.